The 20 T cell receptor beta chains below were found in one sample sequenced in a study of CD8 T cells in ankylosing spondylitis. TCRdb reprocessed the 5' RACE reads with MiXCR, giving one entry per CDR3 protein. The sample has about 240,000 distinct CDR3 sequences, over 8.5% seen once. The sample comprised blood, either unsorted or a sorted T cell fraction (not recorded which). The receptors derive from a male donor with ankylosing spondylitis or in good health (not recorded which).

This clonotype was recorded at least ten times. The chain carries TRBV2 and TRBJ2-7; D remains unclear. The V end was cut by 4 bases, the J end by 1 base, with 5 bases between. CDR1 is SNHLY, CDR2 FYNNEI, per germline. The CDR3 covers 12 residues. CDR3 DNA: TGTGCCAGCAGTGCGGAGTCCTACGAGCAGTACTTC. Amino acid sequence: CASSAESYEQYF.

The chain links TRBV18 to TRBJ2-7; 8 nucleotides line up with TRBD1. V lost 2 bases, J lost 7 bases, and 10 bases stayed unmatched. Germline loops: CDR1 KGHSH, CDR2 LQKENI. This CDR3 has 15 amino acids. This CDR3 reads CASSPLGTGSAEQYF. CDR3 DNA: TGTGCCAGCTCACCATTAGGGACAGGCTCTGCAGAGCAGTACTTC.

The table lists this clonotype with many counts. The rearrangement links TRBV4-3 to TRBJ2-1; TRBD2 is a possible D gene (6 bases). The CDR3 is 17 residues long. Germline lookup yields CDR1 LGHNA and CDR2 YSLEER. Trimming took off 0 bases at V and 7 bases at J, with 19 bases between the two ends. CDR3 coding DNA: TGCGCCAGCAGCCAAGATCATGGCGGGGCGGGTAGGAATGAGCAGTTCTTC. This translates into CASSQDHGGAGRNEQFF.

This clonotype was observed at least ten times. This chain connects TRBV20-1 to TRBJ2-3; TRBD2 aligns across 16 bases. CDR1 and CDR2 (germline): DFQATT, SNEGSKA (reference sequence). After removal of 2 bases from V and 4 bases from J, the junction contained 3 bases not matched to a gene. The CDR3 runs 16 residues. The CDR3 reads CSARLGTSGRADTQYF. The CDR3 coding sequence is TGCAGTGCTAGATTGGGGACTAGCGGGAGGGCAGATACGCAGTATTTT.

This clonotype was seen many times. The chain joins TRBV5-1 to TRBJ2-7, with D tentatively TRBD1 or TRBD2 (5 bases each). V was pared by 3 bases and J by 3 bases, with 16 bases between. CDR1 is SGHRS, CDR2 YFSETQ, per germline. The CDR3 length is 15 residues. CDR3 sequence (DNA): TGCGCCAGCAGCTCAATACCGGGGCCGGTCTACGAGCAGTACTTC. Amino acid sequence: CASSSIPGPVYEQYF. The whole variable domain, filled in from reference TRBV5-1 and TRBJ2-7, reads KAGVTQTPRYLIKTRGQQVTLSCSPISGHRSVSWYQQTPGQGLQFLFEYFSETQRNKGNFPGRFSGRQFSNSRSEMNVSTLELGDSALYLCASSSIPGPVYEQYFGPGTRLTVT.

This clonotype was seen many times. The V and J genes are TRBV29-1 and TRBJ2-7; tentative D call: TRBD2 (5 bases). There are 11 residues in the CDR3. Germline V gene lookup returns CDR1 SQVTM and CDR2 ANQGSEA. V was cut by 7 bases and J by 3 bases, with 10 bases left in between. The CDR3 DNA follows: TGCAGCGGAGCGGATGTCTACGAGCAGTACTTC. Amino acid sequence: CSGADVYEQYF.

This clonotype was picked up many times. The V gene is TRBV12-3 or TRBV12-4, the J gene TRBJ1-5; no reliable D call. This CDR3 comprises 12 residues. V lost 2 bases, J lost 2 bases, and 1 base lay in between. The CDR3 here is CASSLRNQPQHF. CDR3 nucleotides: TGTGCCAGCAGTTTACGCAATCAGCCCCAGCATTTT.

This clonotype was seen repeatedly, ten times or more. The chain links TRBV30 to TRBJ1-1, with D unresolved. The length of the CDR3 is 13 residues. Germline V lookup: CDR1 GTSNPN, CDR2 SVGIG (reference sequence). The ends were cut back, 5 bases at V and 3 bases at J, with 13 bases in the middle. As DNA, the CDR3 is TGTGCCTGGGCCCTTGGAGGGTACACTGAAGCTTTCTTT. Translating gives CAWALGGYTEAFF.

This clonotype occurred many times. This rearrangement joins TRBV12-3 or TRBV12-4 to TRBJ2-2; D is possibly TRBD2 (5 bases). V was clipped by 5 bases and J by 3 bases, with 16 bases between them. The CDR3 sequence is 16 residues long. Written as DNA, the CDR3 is TGTGCCAGCAGTCCCCTCGGAAGCGGCTACACCGGGGAGCTGTTTTTT. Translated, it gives CASSPLGSGYTGELFF.

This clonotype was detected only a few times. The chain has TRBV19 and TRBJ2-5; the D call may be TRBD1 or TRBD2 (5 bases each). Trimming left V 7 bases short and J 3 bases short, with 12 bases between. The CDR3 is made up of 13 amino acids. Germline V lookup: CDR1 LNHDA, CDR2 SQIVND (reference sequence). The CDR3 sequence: CASIGRGEETQYF. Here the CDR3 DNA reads TGTGCCAGTATTGGGAGAGGGGAAGAGACCCAGTACTTC.

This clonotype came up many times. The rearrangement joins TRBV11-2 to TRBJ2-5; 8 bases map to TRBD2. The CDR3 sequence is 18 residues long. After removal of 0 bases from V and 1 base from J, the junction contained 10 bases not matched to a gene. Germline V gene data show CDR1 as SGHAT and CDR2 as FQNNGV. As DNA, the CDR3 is TGTGCCAGCAGCTTAGATCCCCGGGGTAGCGGGGTCCAAGAGACCCAGTACTTC. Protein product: CASSLDPRGSGVQETQYF.

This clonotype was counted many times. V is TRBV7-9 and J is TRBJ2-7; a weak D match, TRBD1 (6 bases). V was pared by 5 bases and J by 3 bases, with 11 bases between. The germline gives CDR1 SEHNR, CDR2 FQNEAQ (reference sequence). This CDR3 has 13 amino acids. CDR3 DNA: TGTGCCAGCAGCCCGGACAGTTTCTACGAGCAGTACTTC. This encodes CASSPDSFYEQYF.

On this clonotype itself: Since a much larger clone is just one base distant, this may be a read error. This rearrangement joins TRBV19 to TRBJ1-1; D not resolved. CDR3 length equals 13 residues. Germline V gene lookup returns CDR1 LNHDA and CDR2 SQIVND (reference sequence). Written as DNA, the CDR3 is TGTGCCAGTAGCATAGAAAGGAACACTGAAGCTTTCTTT. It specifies CASSIERNTEAFF.

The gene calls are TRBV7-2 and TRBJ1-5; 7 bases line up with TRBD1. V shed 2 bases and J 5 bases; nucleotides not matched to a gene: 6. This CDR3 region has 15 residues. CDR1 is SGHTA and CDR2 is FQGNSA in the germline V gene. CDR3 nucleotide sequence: TGTGCCAGCAGCTTACAGGGGGGGGGCGATCAGCCCCAGCATTTT. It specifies CASSLQGGGDQPQHF.

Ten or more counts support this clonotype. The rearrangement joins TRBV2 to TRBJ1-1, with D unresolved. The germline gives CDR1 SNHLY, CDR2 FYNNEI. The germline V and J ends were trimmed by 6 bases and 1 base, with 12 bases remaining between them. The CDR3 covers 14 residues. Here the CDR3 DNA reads TGTGCCAGCAGCAAACAGTCTCGGAACACTGAAGCTTTCTTT. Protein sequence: CASSKQSRNTEAFF.

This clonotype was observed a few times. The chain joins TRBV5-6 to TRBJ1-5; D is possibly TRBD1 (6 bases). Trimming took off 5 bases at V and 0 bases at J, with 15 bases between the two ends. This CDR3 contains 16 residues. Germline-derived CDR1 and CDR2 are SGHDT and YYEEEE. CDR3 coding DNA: TGTGCCAGCAGTAGGGGGGGGCTTTTTAGCAATCAGCCCCAGCATTTT. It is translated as CASSRGGLFSNQPQHF. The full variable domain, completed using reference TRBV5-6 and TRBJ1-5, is DAGVTQSPTHLIKTRGQQVTLRCSPKSGHDTVSWYQQALGQGPQFIFQYYEEEERQRGNFPDRFSGHQFPNYSSELNVNALLLGDSALYLCASSRGGLFSNQPQHFGDGTRLSIL.

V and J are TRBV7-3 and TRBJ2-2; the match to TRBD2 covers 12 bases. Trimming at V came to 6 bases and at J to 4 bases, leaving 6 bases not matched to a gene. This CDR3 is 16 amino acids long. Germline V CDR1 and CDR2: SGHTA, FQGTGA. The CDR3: CASSQTSGRGTGELFF. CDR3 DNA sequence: TGTGCCAGCAGTCAGACTAGCGGGAGAGGCACCGGGGAGCTGTTTTTT.

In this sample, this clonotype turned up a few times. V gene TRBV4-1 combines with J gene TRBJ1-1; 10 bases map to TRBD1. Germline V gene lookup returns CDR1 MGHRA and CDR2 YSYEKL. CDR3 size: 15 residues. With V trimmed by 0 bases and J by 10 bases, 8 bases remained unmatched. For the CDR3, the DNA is TGCGCCAGCAGCCAAGAGGGGGGACAGGGGAGTGGAGCTTTCTTT. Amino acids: CASSQEGGQGSGAFF.

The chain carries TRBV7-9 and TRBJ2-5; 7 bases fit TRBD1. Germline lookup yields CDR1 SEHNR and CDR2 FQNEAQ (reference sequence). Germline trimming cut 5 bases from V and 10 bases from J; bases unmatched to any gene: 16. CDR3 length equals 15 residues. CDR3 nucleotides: TGTGCCAGCAGCCCTGAAGACAGGGTTCGGAGGAACCAGTACTTC. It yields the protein CASSPEDRVRRNQYF.

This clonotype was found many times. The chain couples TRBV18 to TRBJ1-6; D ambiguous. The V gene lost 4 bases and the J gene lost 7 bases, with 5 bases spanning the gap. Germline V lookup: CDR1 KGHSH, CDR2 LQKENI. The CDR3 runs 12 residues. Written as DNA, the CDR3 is TGTGCCAGCTCACTGAAGAATTCACCCCTCCACTTT. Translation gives CASSLKNSPLHF.